The 11 T cell receptor beta chains listed next were all sequenced from one sample in a study of T cells after yellow fever vaccination. TCRdb passed the 5' RACE reads through MiXCR, listing each CDR3 protein once. The sample comprises hundreds of thousands of distinct CDR3 sequences, roughly an eighth of which are singletons, and 2.5% to 3.5% rests with the top ten. The sequenced sample was CD4+ T cells sorted from PBMCs, obtained 15 days after the yellow fever booster vaccination. The receptors were sampled from a man between 18 and 29 years old who received the YFV17D yellow fever vaccine.

This clonotype has at least ten counts. The rearrangement joins TRBV12-3 or TRBV12-4 to TRBJ2-3; tentative D call: TRBD1 (6 bases). This CDR3 is built from 13 residues. The V and J ends lost 8 bases and 2 bases respectively, with 11 bases between them. DNA of the CDR3: TGTGCCAGCTGCAGGGGCGCCACAGATACGCAGTATTTT. Encoded protein: CASCRGATDTQYF.

This chain links TRBV24-1 with TRBJ2-2; 8 bases match TRBD1. CDR1 and CDR2 (germline): KGHDR, SFDVKD. The CDR3 sequence is 17 residues long. The V and J ends lost 0 bases and 5 bases, in that order; junction bases with no gene match: 7. CDR3 sequence (DNA): TGTGCCACCAGTGATTTGCACGGACAGGGATTTACCGGGGAGCTGTTTTTT. As protein: CATSDLHGQGFTGELFF.

This clonotype was counted a few times. The CDR3 is CASSQAGRVSGANVLTF. The CDR3, as DNA: TGCGCCAGCAGCCAAGCTGGCCGGGTCTCTGGGGCCAACGTCCTGACTTTC. The chain is built from TRBV4-1 and TRBJ2-6; D remains unclear. CDR3 length: 17 residues. Looked up from germline, CDR1 is MGHRA and CDR2 is YSYEKL. V dropped 1 base and J dropped 0 bases, with 10 bases sitting between them.

The chain joins TRBV4-2 to TRBJ1-6, with D possibly matching TRBD1 (6 bases). Trimming cost V 1 base and J 9 bases, with 10 bases left between them. The CDR3 extends over 14 amino acids. The V gene's germline CDR1 is LGHNA and CDR2 YNFKEQ. Here the CDR3 reads CASSQGGRGSPLHF. CDR3 DNA sequence: TGTGCCAGCAGCCAAGGGGGCAGGGGTTCACCCCTCCACTTT.

The gene calls are TRBV7-9 and TRBJ2-3; D gene unclear. In germline, CDR1 is SEHNR, CDR2 FQNEAQ (reference sequence). Trimming removed 8 bases from V and 2 bases from J, with 5 bases in between. CDR3 size: 11 residues. The CDR3 nucleotides are TGTGCCAGCGGACCCACAGATACGCAGTATTTT. As protein: CASGPTDTQYF.

For the CDR3, the DNA is TGCAGCGTTGGACAGGGGAGCTCCTACGAGCAGTACTTC. Protein: CSVGQGSSYEQYF. The rearrangement joins TRBV29-1 to TRBJ2-7, with 8 bases fitting TRBD1. The CDR3 is made up of 13 amino acids. J gave up 0 bases and V 4 bases, and 2 bases lay outside the gene matches. Germline lookup yields CDR1 SQVTM and CDR2 ANQGSEA.

This clonotype showed up just a few times. V usage is TRBV27 and J usage is TRBJ1-1; D not resolved. V lost 7 bases and J lost 0, with 12 bases in between. CDR1 MNHEY and CDR2 SMNVEV come from the germline V gene (reference sequence). The CDR3 sequence is 14 residues long. CDR3 amino acids: CASIGWAMNTEAFF. In DNA, the CDR3 is TGTGCCAGCATCGGGTGGGCAATGAACACTGAAGCTTTCTTT.

The chain combines TRBV2 with TRBJ2-7; 7 bases fit TRBD1. The CDR3 sequence is 15 residues long. Germline loops: CDR1 SNHLY, CDR2 FYNNEI. The V segment lost 5 bases and the J segment 3 bases; nucleotides outside the gene matches: 10. The CDR3 DNA sequence: TGTGCCAGCAGTCCTGACAGGGCCAATAACTACGAGCAGTACTTC. As protein: CASSPDRANNYEQYF.

The chain combines TRBV5-5 with TRBJ2-1, with a possible D match to TRBD1 (5 bases). V dropped 2 bases and J dropped 4 bases, with 16 bases sitting between them. Germline V CDR1 and CDR2: SGHKS, YYEKEE (reference sequence). CDR3 length: 16 amino acids. The CDR3 spells CASSFRQGLSYNEQFF. The DNA of the CDR3 is TGTGCCAGCAGCTTTAGGCAGGGTTTGAGTTACAATGAGCAGTTCTTC.

This clonotype was counted ten times or more. V is TRBV5-1 and J is TRBJ2-6; D is uncertain. Germline CDR1 SGHRS, CDR2 YFSETQ. The length of the CDR3 is 17 residues. V was shortened by 3 bases and J by 0 bases, with 13 bases between the two germline ends. The CDR3 sequence: CASSSSPQSSGANVLTF. Written as DNA, the CDR3 is TGCGCCAGCAGCTCGAGCCCCCAAAGCTCTGGGGCCAACGTCCTGACTTTC.

In this sample, this clonotype turned up once. The rearrangement joins TRBV5-1 to TRBJ2-5; 9 nucleotides line up with TRBD1. The CDR3 runs to 15 residues. The germline gives CDR1 SGHRS, CDR2 YFSETQ. V was clipped by 0 bases and J by 3 bases; unmatched bases: 3. As DNA, the CDR3 is TGCGCCAGCAGCTTGGGGACAGGGGACAAAGAGACCCAGTACTTC. Protein sequence: CASSLGTGDKETQYF.